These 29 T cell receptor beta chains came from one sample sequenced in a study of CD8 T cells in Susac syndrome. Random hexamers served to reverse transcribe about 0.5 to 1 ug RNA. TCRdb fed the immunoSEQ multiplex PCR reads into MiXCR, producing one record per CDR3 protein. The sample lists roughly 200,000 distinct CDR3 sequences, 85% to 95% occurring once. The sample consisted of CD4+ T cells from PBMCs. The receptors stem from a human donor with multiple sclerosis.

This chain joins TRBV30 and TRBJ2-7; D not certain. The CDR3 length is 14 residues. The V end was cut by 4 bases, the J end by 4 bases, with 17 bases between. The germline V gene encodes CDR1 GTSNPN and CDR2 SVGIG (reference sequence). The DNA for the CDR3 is TGTGCCTGGACCCCGTTAGGGCTCCCTTACGAGCAGTACTTC. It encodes CAWTPLGLPYEQYF.

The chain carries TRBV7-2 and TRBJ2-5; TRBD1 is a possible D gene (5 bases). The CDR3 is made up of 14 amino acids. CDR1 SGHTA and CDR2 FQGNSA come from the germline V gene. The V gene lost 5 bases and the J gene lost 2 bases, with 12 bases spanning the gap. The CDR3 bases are TGTGCCAGCAGCCTTGGTAGGGGACAAGAGACCCAGTACTTC. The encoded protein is CASSLGRGQETQYF.

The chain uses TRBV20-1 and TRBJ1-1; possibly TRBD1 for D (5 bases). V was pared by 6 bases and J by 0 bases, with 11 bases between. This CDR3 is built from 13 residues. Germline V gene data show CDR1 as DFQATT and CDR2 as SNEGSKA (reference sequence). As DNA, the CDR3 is TGCAGTGCACCAGGGACGGTGAACACTGAAGCTTTCTTT. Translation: CSAPGTVNTEAFF.

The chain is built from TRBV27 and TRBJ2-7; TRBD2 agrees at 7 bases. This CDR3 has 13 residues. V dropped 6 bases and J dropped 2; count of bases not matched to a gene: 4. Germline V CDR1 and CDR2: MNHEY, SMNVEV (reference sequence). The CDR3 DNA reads TGTGCCAGCAGGAGAGCGGGACCCTACGAGCAGTACTTC. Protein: CASRRAGPYEQYF.

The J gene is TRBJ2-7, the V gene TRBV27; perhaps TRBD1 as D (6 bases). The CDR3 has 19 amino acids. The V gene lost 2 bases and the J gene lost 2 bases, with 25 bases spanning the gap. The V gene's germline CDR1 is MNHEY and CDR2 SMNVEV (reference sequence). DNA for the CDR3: TGTGCCAGCAGTTTAAGGCAGGACGCAGAGTGGGGGCCCACCTACGAGCAGTACTTC. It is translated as CASSLRQDAEWGPTYEQYF.

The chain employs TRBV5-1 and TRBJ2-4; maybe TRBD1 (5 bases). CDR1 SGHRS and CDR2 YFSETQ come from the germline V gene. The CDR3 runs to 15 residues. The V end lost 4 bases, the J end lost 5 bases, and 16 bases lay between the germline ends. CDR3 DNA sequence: TGCGCCAGCAGCAACCTACCCGGCAGGGAAAACATTCAGTACTTC. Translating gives CASSNLPGRENIQYF.

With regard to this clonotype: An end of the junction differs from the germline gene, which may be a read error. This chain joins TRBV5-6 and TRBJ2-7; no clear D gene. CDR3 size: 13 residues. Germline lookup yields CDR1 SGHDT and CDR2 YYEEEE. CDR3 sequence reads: CASTLDGSYEQYF. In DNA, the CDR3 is TGTGCCAGCACCTTGGACGGCTCCTACGAGCAGTACTTC.

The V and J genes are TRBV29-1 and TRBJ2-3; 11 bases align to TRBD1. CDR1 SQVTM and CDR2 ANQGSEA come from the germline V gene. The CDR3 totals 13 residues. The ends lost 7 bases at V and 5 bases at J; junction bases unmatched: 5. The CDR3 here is CSADRGLGDTQYF. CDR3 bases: TGCAGCGCGGACAGGGGGCTCGGAGATACGCAGTATTTT.

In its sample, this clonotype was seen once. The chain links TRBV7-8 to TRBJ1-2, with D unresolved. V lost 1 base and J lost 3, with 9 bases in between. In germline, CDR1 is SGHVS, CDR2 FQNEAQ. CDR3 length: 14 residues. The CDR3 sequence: CASSLVEGDYGYTF. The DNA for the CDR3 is TGTGCCAGCAGCTTAGTAGAGGGTGACTATGGCTACACCTTC.

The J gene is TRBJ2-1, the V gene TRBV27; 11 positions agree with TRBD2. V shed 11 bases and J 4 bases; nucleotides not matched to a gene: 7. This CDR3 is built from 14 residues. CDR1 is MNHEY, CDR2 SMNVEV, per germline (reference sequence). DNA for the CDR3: TGTGCCGTCACTAGCGGGGGCCCATACAATGAGCAGTTCTTC. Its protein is CAVTSGGPYNEQFF.

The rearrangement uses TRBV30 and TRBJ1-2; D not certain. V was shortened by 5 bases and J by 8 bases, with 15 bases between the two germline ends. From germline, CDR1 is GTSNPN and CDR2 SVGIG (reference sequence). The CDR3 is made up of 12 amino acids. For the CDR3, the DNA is TGTGCCTGGGGCCTTCAAGGAGGAGGCTACACCTTC. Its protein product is CAWGLQGGGYTF.

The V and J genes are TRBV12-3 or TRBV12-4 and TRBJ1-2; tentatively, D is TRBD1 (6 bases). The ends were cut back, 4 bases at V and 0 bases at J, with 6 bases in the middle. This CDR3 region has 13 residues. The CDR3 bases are TGTGCCAGCAGTTACAGGGCTAACTATGGCTACACCTTC. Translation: CASSYRANYGYTF.

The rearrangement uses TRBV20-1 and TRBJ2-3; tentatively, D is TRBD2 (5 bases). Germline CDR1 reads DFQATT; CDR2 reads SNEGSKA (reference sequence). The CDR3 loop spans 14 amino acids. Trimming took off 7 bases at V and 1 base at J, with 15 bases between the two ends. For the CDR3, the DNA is TGCAGTGATGAGGAAGCGGATGGCACAGATACGCAGTATTTT. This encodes CSDEEADGTDTQYF.

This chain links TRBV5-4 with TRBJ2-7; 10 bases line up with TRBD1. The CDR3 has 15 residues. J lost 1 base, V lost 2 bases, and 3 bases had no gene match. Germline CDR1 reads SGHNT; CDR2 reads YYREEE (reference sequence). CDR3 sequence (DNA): TGTGCCAGCAGCTTCGGGACAGGGGTATCCTACGAGCAGTACGTC. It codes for CASSFGTGVSYEQYV.

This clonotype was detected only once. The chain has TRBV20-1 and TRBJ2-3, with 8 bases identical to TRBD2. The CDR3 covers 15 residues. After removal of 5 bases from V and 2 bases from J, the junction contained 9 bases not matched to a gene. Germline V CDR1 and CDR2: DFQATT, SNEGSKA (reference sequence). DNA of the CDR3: TGCAGTGCTCGCAGGGTAGCGGGGTTCACAGATACGCAGTATTTT. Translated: CSARRVAGFTDTQYF.

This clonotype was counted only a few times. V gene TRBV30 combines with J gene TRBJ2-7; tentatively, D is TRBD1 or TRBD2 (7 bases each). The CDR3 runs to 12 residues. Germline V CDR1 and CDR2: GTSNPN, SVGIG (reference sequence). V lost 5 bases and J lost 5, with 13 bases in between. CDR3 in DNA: TGTGCCTGGTCCCCAGGGGGGGACGAGCAGTACGTC. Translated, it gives CAWSPGGDEQYV.

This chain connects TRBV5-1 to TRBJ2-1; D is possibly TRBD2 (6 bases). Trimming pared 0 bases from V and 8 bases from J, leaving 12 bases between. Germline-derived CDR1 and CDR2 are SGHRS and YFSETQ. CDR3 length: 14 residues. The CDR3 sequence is CASSLVGGIYEQFF. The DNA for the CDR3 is TGCGCCAGCAGCTTGGTTGGGGGGATCTATGAGCAGTTCTTC.

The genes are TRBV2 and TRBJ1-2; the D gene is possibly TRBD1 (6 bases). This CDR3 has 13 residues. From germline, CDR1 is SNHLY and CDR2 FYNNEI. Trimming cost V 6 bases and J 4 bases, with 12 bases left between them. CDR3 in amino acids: CASRAGTIYGYTF. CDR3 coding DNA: TGTGCCAGCAGGGCCGGGACAATCTATGGCTACACCTTC.

DNA of the CDR3: TGTGCCAGCAGCGGTTCGACAGGCCGGAACACTGAAGCTTTCTTT. Translating it yields CASSGSTGRNTEAFF. The genes are TRBV9 and TRBJ1-1; tentatively, D is TRBD1 (6 bases). The V end lost 3 bases, the J end lost 1 base, and 13 bases lay between the germline ends. The CDR3 runs to 15 residues. CDR1 is SGDLS and CDR2 is YYNGEE in the germline V gene. The whole variable domain, filled in from reference TRBV9 and TRBJ1-1, reads DSGVTQTPKHLITATGQRVTLRCSPRSGDLSVYWYQQSLDQGLQFLIQYYNGEERAKGNILERFSAQQFPDLHSELNLSSLELGDSALYFCASSGSTGRNTEAFFGQGTRLTVV.

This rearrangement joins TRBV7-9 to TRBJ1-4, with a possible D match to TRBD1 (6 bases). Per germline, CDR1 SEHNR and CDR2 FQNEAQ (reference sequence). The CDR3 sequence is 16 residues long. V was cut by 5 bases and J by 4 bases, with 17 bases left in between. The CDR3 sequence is CASSQSWTAFNEKLFF. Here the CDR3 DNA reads TGTGCCAGCAGCCAATCCTGGACAGCTTTTAATGAAAAACTGTTTTTT.

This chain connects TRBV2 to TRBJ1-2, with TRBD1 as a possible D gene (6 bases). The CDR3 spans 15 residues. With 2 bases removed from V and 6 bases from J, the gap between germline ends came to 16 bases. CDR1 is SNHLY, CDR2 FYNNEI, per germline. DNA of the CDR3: TGTGCCAGCAGTGAACGGCGGGGGCGAGAGGATGGCTACACCTTC. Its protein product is CASSERRGREDGYTF.

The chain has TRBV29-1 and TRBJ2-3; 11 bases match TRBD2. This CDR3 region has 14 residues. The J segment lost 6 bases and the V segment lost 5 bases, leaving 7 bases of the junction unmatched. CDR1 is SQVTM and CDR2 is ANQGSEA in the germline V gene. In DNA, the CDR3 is TGCAGCGTTAAAATAGCGGGGGGGCAGGATACGCAGTATTTT. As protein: CSVKIAGGQDTQYF.

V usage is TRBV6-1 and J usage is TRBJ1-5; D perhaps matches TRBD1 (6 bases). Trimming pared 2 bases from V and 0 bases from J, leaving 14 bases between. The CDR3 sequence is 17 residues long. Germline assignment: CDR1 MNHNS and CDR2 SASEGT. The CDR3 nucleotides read TGTGCCAGCAGTGAATACCCTACAGGGTCTAGCAATCAGCCCCAGCATTTT. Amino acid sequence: CASSEYPTGSSNQPQHF.

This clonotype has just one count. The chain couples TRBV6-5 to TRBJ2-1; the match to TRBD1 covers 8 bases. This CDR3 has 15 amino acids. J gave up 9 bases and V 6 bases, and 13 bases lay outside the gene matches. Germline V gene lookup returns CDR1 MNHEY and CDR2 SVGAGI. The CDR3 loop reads CASSPLGQEISEQFF. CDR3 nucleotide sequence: TGTGCCAGCAGCCCTCTGGGACAGGAGATCAGTGAGCAGTTCTTC.

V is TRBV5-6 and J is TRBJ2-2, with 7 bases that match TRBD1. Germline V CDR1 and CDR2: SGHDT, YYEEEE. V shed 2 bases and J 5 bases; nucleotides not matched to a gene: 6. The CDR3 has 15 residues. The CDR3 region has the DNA TGTGCCAGCAGCTTCCGGGACAGACAAACCGGGGAGCTGTTTTTT. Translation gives CASSFRDRQTGELFF.

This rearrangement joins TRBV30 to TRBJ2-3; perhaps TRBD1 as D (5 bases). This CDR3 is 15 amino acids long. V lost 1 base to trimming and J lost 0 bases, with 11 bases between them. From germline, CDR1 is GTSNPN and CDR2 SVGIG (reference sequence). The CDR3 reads CAWSAGISSTDTQYF. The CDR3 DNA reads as TGTGCCTGGAGTGCAGGGATTTCTAGCACAGATACGCAGTATTTT.

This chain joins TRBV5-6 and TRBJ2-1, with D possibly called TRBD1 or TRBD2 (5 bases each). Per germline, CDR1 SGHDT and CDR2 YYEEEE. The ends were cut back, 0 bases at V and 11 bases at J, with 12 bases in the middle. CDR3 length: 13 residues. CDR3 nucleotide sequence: TGTGCCAGCAGCTTGGGAGGGGTAGAAAAGCAGTTCTTC. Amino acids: CASSLGGVEKQFF. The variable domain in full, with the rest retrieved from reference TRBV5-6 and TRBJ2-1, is DAGVTQSPTHLIKTRGQQVTLRCSPKSGHDTVSWYQQALGQGPQFIFQYYEEEERQRGNFPDRFSGHQFPNYSSELNVNALLLGDSALYLCASSLGGVEKQFFGPGTRLTVL.

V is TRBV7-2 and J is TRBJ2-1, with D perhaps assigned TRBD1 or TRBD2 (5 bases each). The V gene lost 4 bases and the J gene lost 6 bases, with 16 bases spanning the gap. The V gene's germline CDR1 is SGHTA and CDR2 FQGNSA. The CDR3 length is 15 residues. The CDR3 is CASSSLGAHSNEQFF. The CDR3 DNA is TGTGCCAGCAGCTCACTAGGGGCCCATTCCAATGAGCAGTTCTTC.

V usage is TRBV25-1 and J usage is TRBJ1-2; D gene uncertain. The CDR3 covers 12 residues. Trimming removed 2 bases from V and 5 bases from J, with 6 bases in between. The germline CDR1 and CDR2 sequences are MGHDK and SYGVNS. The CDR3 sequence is CASSEQIYGYTF. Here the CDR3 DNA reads TGTGCCAGCAGTGAACAAATTTATGGCTACACCTTC.